What follows describes a single TCR beta chain. The entry originates in a study of blood T cell repertoires in COVID-19. Turning to the study itself: PBMCs, B-cell-depleted T cells, or T cells were the source of the cDNA or gDNA that made up the material.

Clones were sequenced by immunoSEQ multiplex PCR, and TCRdb holds only the in-frame ones, with some missing. Counted here are approximately 530,000 clones, about 88% occurring once; the ten biggest clones make up 7.5% to 9.5%. V was pared by 3 bases and J by 1 base, with 3 bases of the junction left unmatched. Germline CDR1 MNHNS, CDR2 SASEGT. The CDR3 runs 16 residues. Sequencing used peripheral blood. The chain links TRBV6-1 to TRBJ2-2; 9 bases align to TRBD2. The clonotype originates from a woman aged 45-59 years with COVID-19, enrolled during active disease. The DNA of the CDR3 is TGTGCCAGCAGTGAGGGTAGCGGGGGGAACACCGGGGAGCTGTTTTTT. It translates to CASSEGSGGNTGELFF.